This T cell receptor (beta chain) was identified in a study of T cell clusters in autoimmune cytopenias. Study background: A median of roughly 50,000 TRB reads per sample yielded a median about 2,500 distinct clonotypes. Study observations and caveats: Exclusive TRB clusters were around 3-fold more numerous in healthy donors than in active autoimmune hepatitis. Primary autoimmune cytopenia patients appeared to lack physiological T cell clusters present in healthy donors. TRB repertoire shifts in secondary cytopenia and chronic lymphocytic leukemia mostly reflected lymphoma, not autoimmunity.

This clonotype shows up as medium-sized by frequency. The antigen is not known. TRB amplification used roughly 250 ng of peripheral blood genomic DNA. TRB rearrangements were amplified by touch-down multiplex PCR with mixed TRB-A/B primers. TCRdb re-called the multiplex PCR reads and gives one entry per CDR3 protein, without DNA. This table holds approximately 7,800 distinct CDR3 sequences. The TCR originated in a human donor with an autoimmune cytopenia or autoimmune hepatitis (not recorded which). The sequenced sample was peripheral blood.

CDR3 amino acids: CASSPTGAGGPYNEQFF. This chain joins TRBV7-2 and TRBJ2-1; no DNA is available, so the TRBD2 call from TCRdb remains unchecked. CDR3 length: 17 amino acids. Germline V lookup: CDR1 SGHTA, CDR2 FQGNSA.